The entry below describes one T cell receptor beta chain. The antigen remains unidentified. This sample is drawn from a study of molecular identifiers for immune sequencing clone quantification. This CDR3 is built from 15 residues. The junction had 2 bases not matched to a gene; V was cut back by 1 base and J by 5 bases. Germline CDR1 reads MNHEY; CDR2 reads SVGEGT. TCRdb fed the PCR reads into MiXCR, producing one record per CDR3 protein. Here the sample spans 250,000 to 350,000 distinct CDR3 sequences, over 20% being singletons. Whole-study findings and limits: In cases of identical TCR molecules sharing a barcode, highly expanded clone sizes could be underestimated. Jurkat TCR RNA spiked in from one cell (amid roughly 970,000 naive cells) was reportedly detectable.

The source material was naive CD8+ T cells from blood, with Jurkat cell RNA spiked in. Regarding subset: FACS-sorted CD8+CD4-CCR7+CD45RA+ naive T cells. The chain has TRBV6-2 or TRBV6-3 and TRBJ2-1; TRBD2 matches at 10 bases. This clonotype was sampled from a human donor in good health. Some libraries in this study had Jurkat cell RNA spiked in. CDR3 in amino acids: CASSYFTSGDNEQFF. The CDR3 DNA reads as TGTGCCAGCAGTTACTTCACTAGCGGGGACAATGAGCAGTTCTTC.